This entry features one TCR beta chain sequence. Clones were sequenced by immunoSEQ multiplex PCR, and TCRdb holds only the in-frame ones, with some missing. The repertoire consists of 30,000 to 50,000 clones, with 75% to 80% occurring once and the leading ten covering around a quarter. These data come from a study of radiotherapy plus CTLA-4 blockade in lung cancer. Germline lookup yields CDR1 SGHAT and CDR2 FQNNGV. V gave up 4 bases and J gave up 3 bases; unmatched junction bases: 11. This CDR3 has 17 residues. The receptor's source is a human donor with non-small cell lung cancer that progressed on radiotherapy plus ipilimumab. This chain uses TRBV11-2 with TRBJ1-4; 7 nucleotides align to TRBD1. The source material was peripheral blood, sampled from a patient treated with radiotherapy plus ipilimumab. CDR3 DNA: TGTGCCAGCAGCTACAGACAGGGCCTCGGGGCTAATGAAAAACTGTTTTTT. Protein product: CASSYRQGLGANEKLFF.